This T cell receptor beta chain was found in a study of STAT5B mutations in CD4+ large granular lymphocyte leukemia. Regarding the study as a whole: Compared with healthy controls (2/35), patient top clones favored TRBV06 (8/27).

Authors' data handling: A productive frequency of 2.59 x 10-5 was the lowest detectable. The assay was immunoSEQ multiplex PCR, and TCRdb's table has in-frame clones only and misses some. V, J and clone size were drawn from that table, and D and trimming were deduced from the DNA. This table has around 25,000 clones, around 72% appearing once. On this clone: Antigen: not known.

Control samples were healthy donors' buffy coats. The V segment lost 4 bases and the J segment 5 bases; nucleotides outside the gene matches: 9. The CDR3 spans 15 residues. Germline lookup yields CDR1 SGHRS and CDR2 YFSETQ. V is TRBV5-1 and J is TRBJ2-5; 9 bases are a match to TRBD2. The clonotype originates from a human donor in good health. The source material was CD4+ T cells from blood buffy coats. The CDR3 region has the DNA TGCGCCAGCAGCCCCGGCGGGGGGGCGGGGGAGACCCAGTACTTC. Translated, it gives CASSPGGGAGETQYF.